This TCR beta chain originates from a study of T cells in Graves' hyperthyroidism and ophthalmopathy. Study-level results: Among clonotypes expanded in thyroid above 0.001, most were also found in blood. With a median lead of about 6.9 months before onset, the model predicted ophthalmopathy.

It was RNA transcripts that yielded the amplified TCR beta CDR3 regions. Initially, a first-round RT-PCR of the TCR CDR3 employed the HTBI primer set. TCRdb used MiXCR to reprocess the multiplex PCR reads, holding one entry per CDR3 protein. Among about 640,000 distinct CDR3 sequences listed, roughly 20% were seen once. The V end lost 6 bases, the J end lost 3 bases, and 15 bases lay between the germline ends. This CDR3 is 14 amino acids long. The germline CDR1 and CDR2 sequences are SGHTA and FQGNSA. This clonotype came up many times. Its matching antigen is unknown. A NOSPECS grade of at least 4, a Clinical Activity Score of at least 3 and duration under 3 months were recorded in ophthalmopathy patients. Uncontrolled infection, other autoimmune disease, pregnancy and lactation each barred patients from inclusion.

This receptor was identified in a man aged 25-45 years with Graves' ophthalmopathy. Sequences were obtained from blood. The J gene is TRBJ2-7, the V gene TRBV7-2; maybe TRBD1 (5 bases). The CDR3 reads CASRVQRQSYEQYF. The DNA of the CDR3 is TGTGCCAGCAGGGTCCAACGACAGAGCTACGAGCAGTACTTC.